This T cell receptor (beta chain) derives from a study of T cells in Graves' hyperthyroidism and ophthalmopathy. As for the study in general: Before any treatment, at initial diagnosis, peripheral blood was collected. Study-wide points: Most thyroid clonotypes expanded above 0.001 appeared in blood too.

V gave up 5 bases and J gave up 12 bases, with 13 bases separating them. The CDR3 consists of 12 residues. Germline V gene lookup returns CDR1 SGHVS and CDR2 FNYEAQ. The blood specimen was taken at initial hyperthyroidism diagnosis, before any ophthalmopathy symptoms. From RNA transcripts, TCR beta CDR3 regions were amplified. TCR CDR3 underwent first-round RT-PCR with the HTBI primer set. TCRdb used MiXCR to reprocess the multiplex PCR reads, holding one entry per CDR3 protein. Of about 290,000 distinct CDR3 sequences listed, about an eighth were seen once; the top ten hold roughly 8%. This clonotype was observed many times. Its target is unknown.

This receptor was taken from a woman in her thirties with Graves' hyperthyroidism that later progressed to Graves' ophthalmopathy. The sample comprised blood. The chain employs TRBV7-6 and TRBJ1-4; D remains ambiguous. The CDR3 is CASSPILGELFF. The CDR3 nucleotides read TGTGCCAGCAGCCCGATTCTCGGAGAACTGTTTTTT.